A selection of T cell receptor beta chains follows, all from one sample in a study of blood T cells in healthy people across ages. TCRdb processed the 5' RACE reads anew with MiXCR; each CDR3 protein has one entry. This sample carries around 1.7 million distinct CDR3 sequences, about 28% of them seen once, and the ten largest clones take over 7%. The sequenced sample was blood. Every receptor here comes from a woman aged 25-40 years in good health. Both conserved end residues are part of each CDR3. The order of the fields is V gene, CDR3 protein.

V gene: TRBV4-3
CDR3 protein: CASSQESRAGEKLFF

V gene: TRBV5-1
CDR3 protein: CASSPGAVTDTQYF

V gene: TRBV29-1
CDR3 protein: CSVEDRRQGLYEQYF

V gene: TRBV28
CDR3 protein: CASSFRSQTQYF

V gene: TRBV6-5
CDR3 protein: CASSYRDRVCYEQYF

V gene: TRBV29-1
CDR3 protein: CSVQPTDTQYF

V gene: TRBV2
CDR3 protein: CASRMDRGRTDTQYF

V gene: TRBV7-6
CDR3 protein: CASSLAGSYNERFF

V gene: TRBV29-1
CDR3 protein: CSVAHSSPPLRDRGPTEAFF

V gene: TRBV18
CDR3 protein: CASSPILGRSSYEQYF

V gene: TRBV30
CDR3 protein: CAWSQGPGTYEQYF

V gene: TRBV4-1
CDR3 protein: CASSQDNRAGEETQYF